This entry lists 6 T cell receptor beta chains sequenced from one sample in a study of identifying expanded T cells in peripheral blood. The repertoire was sequenced with immunoSEQ multiplex PCR; TCRdb's copy has only in-frame clones and lacks some. The table has fewer than 85,000 clones, about four fifths seen once. The sequencing sample was made of blood. The receptors here all came from a person between 18 and 75 years old in good health.

CDR3 sequence reads: CASSSGQGAGTGELFF. The CDR3, as DNA: TGCGCCAGCAGCTCGGGACAGGGGGCAGGGACCGGGGAGCTGTTTTTT. The rearrangement uses TRBV5-1 and TRBJ2-2, with 12 bases lining up with TRBD1. J was trimmed by 5 bases and V by 3 bases; bases with no gene match: 5. CDR3 size: 16 residues. Germline V gene lookup returns CDR1 SGHRS and CDR2 YFSETQ.

The V gene is TRBV5-1, the J gene TRBJ2-4; 7 bases agree with TRBD2. CDR1 is SGHRS, CDR2 YFSETQ, per germline. The CDR3 loop spans 16 amino acids. The V and J ends lost 4 bases and 2 bases, in that order; junction bases with no gene match: 9. CDR3 loop: CASSTGLEVTKNIQYF. In nucleotides, the CDR3 is TGCGCCAGCAGCACAGGACTAGAGGTAACCAAAAACATTCAGTACTTC.

The chain joins TRBV11-2 to TRBJ1-2; tentatively, D is TRBD1 (5 bases). V was pared by 5 bases and J by 6 bases, with 16 bases between. Looked up from germline, CDR1 is SGHAT and CDR2 is FQNNGV. The CDR3 is 14 residues long. This CDR3 is CASSPGGPSDGYTF. In DNA, the CDR3 is TGTGCCAGCAGCCCGGGGGGACCGAGCGATGGCTACACCTTC. Using reference TRBV11-2 and TRBJ1-2 for the parts outside the CDR3, the full variable domain is EAGVAQSPRYKIIEKRQSVAFWCNPISGHATLYWYQQILGQGPKLLIQFQNNGVVDDSQLPKDRFSAERLKGVDSTLKIQPAKLEDSAVYLCASSPGGPSDGYTFGSGTRLTVV.

The chain couples TRBV7-8 to TRBJ2-5, with 11 bases identical to TRBD2. The CDR3 sequence is 15 residues long. Trimming removed 6 bases from V and 5 bases from J; junction bases left unmatched: 8. Germline CDR1 is SGHVS and CDR2 is FQNEAQ. The CDR3 DNA reads as TGTGCCAGCAGGGGTAGACTAGCGGGAACGGAGACCCAGTACTTC. The encoded protein is CASRGRLAGTETQYF.

In its sample, this clone was seen a few times. V and J are TRBV28 and TRBJ2-2; 12 bases are a match to TRBD2. The CDR3 is 15 residues long. J was trimmed by 0 bases and V by 8 bases; bases with no gene match: 1. Germline-derived CDR1 and CDR2 are MDHEN and SYDVKM. CDR3 sequence: CASGLAGTNTGELFF. In nucleotides, the CDR3 is TGTGCCAGCGGACTAGCGGGAACGAACACCGGGGAGCTGTTTTTT. The full variable domain, completed using reference TRBV28 and TRBJ2-2, is DVKVTQSSRYLVKRTGEKVFLECVQDMDHENMFWYRQDPGLGLRLIYFSYDVKMKEKGDIPEGYSVSREKKERFSLILESASTNQTSMYLCASGLAGTNTGELFFGEGSRLTVL.

This clone occurred once. The genes are TRBV2 and TRBJ2-3; D gene unclear. V was trimmed by 2 bases and J by 6 bases, leaving 9 bases between them. Germline CDR1 SNHLY, CDR2 FYNNEI. The CDR3 sequence is 13 residues long. The CDR3 DNA follows: TGTGCCAGCAGTGAAAGGAGTTACGATACGCAGTATTTT. Translation gives CASSERSYDTQYF.